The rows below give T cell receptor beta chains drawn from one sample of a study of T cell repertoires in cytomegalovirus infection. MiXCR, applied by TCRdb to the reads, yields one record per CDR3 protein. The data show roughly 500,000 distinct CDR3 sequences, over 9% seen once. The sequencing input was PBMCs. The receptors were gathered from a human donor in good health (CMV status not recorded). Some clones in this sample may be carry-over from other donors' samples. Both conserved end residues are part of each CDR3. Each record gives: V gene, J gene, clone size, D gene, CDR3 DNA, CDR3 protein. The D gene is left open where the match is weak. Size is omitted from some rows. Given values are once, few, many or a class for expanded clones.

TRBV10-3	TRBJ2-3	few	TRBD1	TGTGCCATCGCCCGGGACAGGGGGCCAGATACGCAGTATTTT	CAIARDRGPDTQYF
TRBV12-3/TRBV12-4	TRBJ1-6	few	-	TGTGCCAGCAGTTACAGGGACGAAGGTTCACCCCTCCACTTT	CASSYRDEGSPLHF
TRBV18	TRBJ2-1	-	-	TGTGCCAGCTCACCAATCGGTAGTTTTAATGAGCAGTTCTTC	CASSPIGSFNEQFF
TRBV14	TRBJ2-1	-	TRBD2	TGTGCCAGCAGCCCCAGGACTAGCGGGAGTGGCTCCTACAATGAGCAGTTCTTC	CASSPRTSGSGSYNEQFF
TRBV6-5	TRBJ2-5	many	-	TGTGCCAGCAGTTACTCGACCGGCCCCGGGGAGACCCAGTACTTC	CASSYSTGPGETQYF
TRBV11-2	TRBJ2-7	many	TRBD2	TGTGCCAGCAGCTCCCGGACTAGCGGGAGGGGGTACTCCTACGAGCAGTACTTC	CASSSRTSGRGYSYEQYF
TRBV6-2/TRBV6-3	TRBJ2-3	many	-	TGTGCCAGCAGATCCCGGGACGTTGGTACGCAGTATTTT	CASRSRDVGTQYF
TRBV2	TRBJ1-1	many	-	TGTGCCAGCAGTGAAGCGGTCCAGCTCACTGAAGCTTTCTTT	CASSEAVQLTEAFF
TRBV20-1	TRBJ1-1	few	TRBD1	TGCAGTGCTATTGGACAGGGGGGTTTGAACACTGAAGCTTTCTTT	CSAIGQGGLNTEAFF
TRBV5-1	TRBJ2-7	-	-	TGCGCCAGCAGCTTGAATTCGGGGGAGCAGTACTTC	CASSLNSGEQYF
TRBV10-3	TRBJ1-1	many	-	TGTGCCATCAGTGAGTCGACTTTGTCCAGGGAAAAAGAAGCTTTCTTT	CAISESTLSREKEAFF
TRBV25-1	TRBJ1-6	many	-	TGTGCCAGCAGACCCGACAGGAGCTATAATTCACCCCTCCACTTT	CASRPDRSYNSPLHF
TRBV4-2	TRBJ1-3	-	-	TGTGCCAGCAGCCGGGCTGCGGATATCTCTGGAAACACCATATATTTT	CASSRAADISGNTIYF
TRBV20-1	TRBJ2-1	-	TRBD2	TGCAGTGCGATAGTCGTCGCGGGAGGGCCCTACAATGAGCAGTTCTTC	CSAIVVAGGPYNEQFF
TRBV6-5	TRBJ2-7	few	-	TGTGCCAGCAGTCCAGCGTCAATCGGGTCTATGGAGCAGTACTTC	CASSPASIGSMEQYF
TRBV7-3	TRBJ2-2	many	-	TGTGCCAGCAGCTCCCACGGCGGGGAGCTGTTTTTT	CASSSHGGELFF
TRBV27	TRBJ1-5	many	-	TGTGCCAGCAGTCAGGGGAACAATCAGCCCCAGCATTTT	CASSQGNNQPQHF
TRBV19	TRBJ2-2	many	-	TGTGCCAGTAGCGAACAGGGAATTGGCACCGGGGAGCTGTTTTTT	CASSEQGIGTGELFF
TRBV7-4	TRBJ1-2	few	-	TGTGCCAGCAGCTTAGATCCGGGCGGGAGATATGGCTACACCTTC	CASSLDPGGRYGYTF
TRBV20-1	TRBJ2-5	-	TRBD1	TGCAGTGCGGAGGACAGGGGAGAGACCCAGTACTTC	CSAEDRGETQYF
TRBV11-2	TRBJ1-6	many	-	TGTGCCAGCAGCTTAGATCTCCGGGGCCATAATTCACCCCTCCACTTT	CASSLDLRGHNSPLHF
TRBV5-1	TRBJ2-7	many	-	TGCGCCAGCAGCTGGGAACAGGTAGAGTACGAGCAGTACTTC	CASSWEQVEYEQYF
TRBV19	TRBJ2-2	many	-	TGTGCCAGTAGTATTACAGGGTCGGGCACCGGGGAGCTGTTTTTT	CASSITGSGTGELFF
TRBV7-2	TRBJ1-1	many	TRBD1	TGTGCCAGCAGCTTATGGACAGGGAGTATAACTGAAGCTTTCTTT	CASSLWTGSITEAFF
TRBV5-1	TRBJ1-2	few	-	TGCGCCAGCAGCTTACCGGGACGGTTCTATGGCTACACCTTC	CASSLPGRFYGYTF
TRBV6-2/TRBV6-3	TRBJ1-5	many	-	TGTGCCAGCAGTCGACCAACCTTACAGCCCCAGCATTTT	CASSRPTLQPQHF
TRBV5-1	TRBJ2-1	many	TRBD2	TGCGCCAGCAGCGATTTAGCGGGAGGTCCTTTGTATGAGCAGTTCTTC	CASSDLAGGPLYEQFF